A single sample gave rise to the 9 T cell receptor beta chains below, sequenced in a study of T cells in Graves' hyperthyroidism and ophthalmopathy. TCR beta CDR3 sequences were amplified from RNA transcripts. TCR CDR3 regions were first amplified by RT-PCR with HTBI primers. TCRdb re-called the multiplex PCR reads through MiXCR, storing one row per CDR3 protein. The table shows some 720,000 distinct CDR3 sequences, with roughly 17% occurring only once. The specimen sequenced was blood. The source is a man aged 18-30 years with Graves' hyperthyroidism.

This chain joins TRBV2 and TRBJ2-1; TRBD2 matches 9 bases. CDR3 length: 15 amino acids. Germline assignment: CDR1 SNHLY and CDR2 FYNNEI. The V gene end was trimmed by 7 bases and the J gene end by 7 bases; junction bases not matched to a gene: 11. CDR3 coding DNA: TGTGCCAGCAAACGGGCTAGCGGGATTAGGAATGAGCAGTTCTTC. Amino acids: CASKRASGIRNEQFF.

This clonotype was seen at least ten times. The V call is TRBV7-9, the J call TRBJ2-5; D is possibly TRBD1 or TRBD2 (5 bases each). This CDR3 is 16 amino acids long. Germline values: CDR1 SEHNR, CDR2 FQNEAQ (reference sequence). Deletions cut 5 bases from V and 5 bases from J, with 21 bases between. CDR3 DNA: TGTGCCAGCAGCCCCCAGGGATACGGGGCCGGGGAGACCCAGTACTTC. Its translation: CASSPQGYGAGETQYF.

The CDR3 sequence: CSAPRGTGLTDTQYF. CDR3 nucleotides: TGCAGTGCACCGCGGGGGACAGGACTCACAGATACGCAGTATTTT. The gene calls are TRBV20-1 and TRBJ2-3; TRBD1 might be the D (8 bases). The ends were cut back, 6 bases at V and 2 bases at J, with 18 bases in the middle. The CDR3 spans 15 residues. The germline V gene has CDR1 DFQATT and CDR2 SNEGSKA (reference sequence).

This clonotype was counted only a few times. The CDR3 protein is CANGVEANQPQHF. The CDR3 region has the DNA TGTGCCAACGGGGTTGAAGCCAATCAGCCCCAGCATTTT. This chain links TRBV28 with TRBJ1-5; D is unresolved. Germline CDR1 and CDR2: MDHEN and SYDVKM. The CDR3 is 13 residues long. Trimming shortened V by 10 bases and J by 3 bases, and 13 bases separated the two germline ends. Based on the CDR3 plus reference TRBV28 and TRBJ1-5, the full variable domain is DVKVTQSSRYLVKRTGEKVFLECVQDMDHENMFWYRQDPGLGLRLIYFSYDVKMKEKGDIPEGYSVSREKKERFSLILESASTNQTSMYLCANGVEANQPQHFGDGTRLSIL.

In this sample, this clonotype turned up many times. V and J are TRBV28 and TRBJ1-1; D gene unclear. The CDR3 consists of 12 residues. Trimming took off 6 bases at V and 3 bases at J, with 8 bases between the two ends. The germline V gene encodes CDR1 MDHEN and CDR2 SYDVKM. The chain's CDR3 is CASRVTDTEAFF. In DNA, the CDR3 is TGTGCCAGCAGGGTTACGGACACTGAAGCTTTCTTT.

This rearrangement joins TRBV5-1 to TRBJ1-1; 10 nucleotides line up with TRBD1. V dropped 0 bases and J dropped 5; count of bases not matched to a gene: 4. Germline CDR1 is SGHRS and CDR2 is YFSETQ. This CDR3 is 15 amino acids long. The CDR3 spells CASSLAGQGGTEAFF. The CDR3 bases are TGCGCCAGCAGCTTGGCCGGACAGGGGGGGACTGAAGCTTTCTTT.

The sample holds one count of this clonotype. A read error may be the cause here, since a much bigger clone is one base away. The chain joins TRBV24-1 to TRBJ2-1; D is unresolved. In germline, CDR1 is KGHDR, CDR2 SFDVKD. The CDR3 is made up of 14 amino acids. V lost 2 bases and J lost 4, with 8 bases in between. CDR3 region: CATSDSAAYNEQFF. CDR3 bases: TGTGCCACCAGTGATTCCGCGGCGTACAATGAGCAGTTCTTC.

The rearrangement links TRBV5-6 to TRBJ2-7; D call uncertain. V was cut by 1 base and J by 2 bases, with 7 bases left in between. The CDR3 has 13 residues. Germline V lookup: CDR1 SGHDT, CDR2 YYEEEE. The CDR3 is CASSLTDPYEQYF. CDR3 nucleotide sequence: TGTGCCAGCAGCTTGACAGACCCCTACGAGCAGTACTTC.

The V call is TRBV5-1, the J call TRBJ2-7; 7 bases match TRBD1. The CDR3 extends over 13 amino acids. The trim removed 3 bases at V and 3 bases at J, leaving 3 bases unmatched. Looked up from germline, CDR1 is SGHRS and CDR2 is YFSETQ. The DNA for the CDR3 is TGCGCCAGCAGCTGGGACAGCTACTACGAGCAGTACTTC. It specifies CASSWDSYYEQYF.